The 26 T cell receptor beta chains given below trace back to one sample, sequenced in a study of Ad26.COV2.S vaccination and SARS-CoV-2 variants. Treatment defined: about 20 received Ad26.COV2.S at low or high dose, single or two shots; 5 received placebo; per-sample allocation not given. Sampling took place 63 days after the first vaccine or placebo injection. Assay used: immunoSEQ multiplex PCR; TCRdb lists only in-frame clones, some missing. The top ten hold around 1.8% of the sample, which has roughly 400,000 clones, around 92% seen once. Sequencing used peripheral blood, obtained in a trial of Ad26.COV2.S vaccine versus placebo. The receptors derive from a person between 18 and 60 years old who received the Ad26.COV2.S COVID-19 vaccine or a placebo.

J is TRBJ1-2 and V is TRBV2; D is perhaps TRBD1 (6 bases). V dropped 9 bases and J dropped 5 bases, with 13 bases sitting between them. The CDR3 consists of 12 residues. CDR1 is SNHLY and CDR2 is FYNNEI in the germline V gene. DNA of the CDR3: TGTGCCAGTATTGGAGGGGGTTATGGCTACACCTTC. Translating it yields CASIGGGYGYTF.

CDR3 DNA sequence: TGTGCCAGCAGCCAAGGGCCAGGGGGCGAGATGCAGTACTTC. This translates into CASSQGPGGEMQYF. The V gene is TRBV3-1 (or the pseudogene TRBV3-2), the J gene TRBJ2-7; TRBD1 matches 8 bases. The CDR3 extends over 14 amino acids. V was pared by 1 base and J by 9 bases, with 8 bases of the junction left unmatched. Per germline, CDR1 LGHDT and CDR2 YNNKEL (reference sequence).

The chain has TRBV10-3 and TRBJ1-2; 12 bases map to TRBD1. Trimming at V came to 2 bases and at J to 7 bases, leaving 8 bases not matched to a gene. This CDR3 is 16 amino acids long. Germline values: CDR1 ENHRY, CDR2 SYGVKD. CDR3 sequence reads: CAISEGTGGDGFGYTF. In DNA, the CDR3 is TGTGCCATCAGTGAGGGGACAGGGGGCGACGGGTTTGGCTACACCTTC.

The J gene is TRBJ2-1, the V gene TRBV3-1 (or the pseudogene TRBV3-2), with 9 nucleotides matching TRBD2. The CDR3 has 15 residues. The germline gives CDR1 LGHDT, CDR2 YNNKEL (reference sequence). With 5 bases clipped from V and 7 bases from J, the junction kept 9 bases outside the gene matches. CDR3 in DNA: TGTGCCAGCAGCGACCGCGGGGGGGCGGGAAATGAGCAGTTCTTC. Its translation is CASSDRGGAGNEQFF.

This chain connects TRBV7-8 to TRBJ2-7; D might be TRBD2 (6 bases). CDR3 length equals 16 residues. V was cut by 0 bases and J by 2 bases, with 14 bases left in between. Germline V gives CDR1 SGHVS, CDR2 FQNEAQ. CDR3 DNA: TGTGCCAGCAGCTTAGCGCACGGCGGGGCCGCCTACGAGCAGTACTTC. This sequence encodes CASSLAHGGAAYEQYF.

The J gene is TRBJ2-5, the V gene TRBV5-1; D is unresolved. This CDR3 contains 14 residues. Trimming left V 0 bases short and J 5 bases short, with 11 bases between. Germline lookup yields CDR1 SGHRS and CDR2 YFSETQ. The CDR3: CASSLAGQRETQYF. CDR3 DNA sequence: TGCGCCAGCAGCTTGGCCGGGCAGAGGGAGACCCAGTACTTC.

This chain connects TRBV7-2 to TRBJ2-5; 11 bases line up with TRBD2. Per germline, CDR1 SGHTA and CDR2 FQGNSA. This CDR3 contains 14 residues. Losses at the gene ends were 4 bases for V and 3 bases for J; bases not matched to a gene: 1. CDR3 amino acids: CASSWGLAEETQYF. Here the CDR3 DNA reads TGTGCCAGCAGCTGGGGACTAGCGGAAGAGACCCAGTACTTC.

Only a few counts were recorded for this clone. The rearrangement links TRBV3-1 (or the pseudogene TRBV3-2) to TRBJ1-6; D not certain. The germline V gene has CDR1 LGHDT and CDR2 YNNKEL (reference sequence). This CDR3 spans 13 amino acids. V lost 2 bases, J lost 9 bases, and 8 bases lay in between. CDR3 DNA: TGTGCCAGCAGCCAACGTTCAGGTTCACCCCTCCACTTT. It encodes CASSQRSGSPLHF.

The chain employs TRBV4-3 and TRBJ2-3; tentative D call: TRBD2 (6 bases). The germline V and J ends were trimmed by 5 bases and 3 bases, with 15 bases remaining between them. This CDR3 region has 15 residues. Per the germline V gene, CDR1 is LGHNA and CDR2 is YSLEER. The CDR3 region is CASSTAMAGTDTQYF. DNA of the CDR3: TGCGCCAGCAGCACGGCCATGGCGGGAACAGATACGCAGTATTTT.

V usage is TRBV6-2 or TRBV6-3 and J usage is TRBJ2-6; the match to TRBD1 covers 7 bases. The trim removed 0 bases at V and 0 bases at J, leaving 14 bases unmatched. The CDR3 runs to 21 residues. From germline, CDR1 is MNHEY and CDR2 SVGEGT. CDR3 in amino acids: CASSYSTGEVYTSSGANVLTF. The DNA of the CDR3 is TGTGCCAGCAGTTACTCTACAGGGGAAGTTTACACGAGCTCTGGGGCCAACGTCCTGACTTTC.

The chain joins TRBV4-3 to TRBJ2-3; maybe TRBD2 (6 bases). The CDR3 totals 17 residues. In germline, CDR1 is LGHNA, CDR2 YSLEER. V lost 4 bases and J 3 bases, leaving 20 bases between the germline ends. In DNA, the CDR3 is TGCGCCAGCAGCCGCTCTAGGAGGGGCCGTGAAACAGATACGCAGTATTTT. This encodes CASSRSRRGRETDTQYF.

V and J are TRBV4-3 and TRBJ2-2; 7 bases map to TRBD1. Trimming took 3 bases from V and 4 from J; bases not matched to a gene: 8. Germline-derived CDR1 and CDR2 are LGHNA and YSLEER. This CDR3 spans 16 amino acids. The CDR3 coding sequence is TGCGCCAGCAGCCATAGACAGGGTTTGAGCACCGGGGAGCTGTTTTTT. This gives the protein CASSHRQGLSTGELFF.

CDR3 in DNA: TGTGCCAGCAGCCAATCGGGGTACAATGAGCAGTTCTTC. Its protein product is CASSQSGYNEQFF. The genes are TRBV3-1 (or the pseudogene TRBV3-2) and TRBJ2-1, with D possibly being TRBD2 (5 bases). V lost 2 bases, J lost 4 bases, and 6 bases lay in between. Per germline, CDR1 LGHDT and CDR2 YNNKEL (reference sequence). The CDR3 sequence is 13 residues long.

The V call is TRBV7-2, the J call TRBJ1-4; tentatively, D is TRBD1 (5 bases). The CDR3 is 17 amino acids. Germline CDR1 is SGHTA and CDR2 is FQGNSA. Trimming cost V 1 base and J 0 bases, with 12 bases left between them. CDR3 loop: CASSLVAGTPTNEKLFF. The CDR3 DNA is TGTGCCAGCAGCTTAGTGGCGGGGACTCCAACTAATGAAAAACTGTTTTTT.

The V and J genes are TRBV7-2 and TRBJ1-2; no definite D call. The CDR3 consists of 14 residues. The germline gives CDR1 SGHTA, CDR2 FQGNSA. Between the trimmed V and J ends, which lost 7 bases and 0 bases, there was a span of 12 bases. CDR3 sequence: CASTRAGTNYGYTF. Written as DNA, the CDR3 is TGTGCCAGCACGCGCGCGGGGACTAACTATGGCTACACCTTC.

The rearrangement uses TRBV12-3 or TRBV12-4 and TRBJ2-7; TRBD2 might be the D (5 bases). Trimming took off 6 bases at V and 6 bases at J, with 12 bases between the two ends. There are 12 residues in the CDR3. The CDR3 reads CASSLSGGEQYF. DNA of the CDR3: TGTGCCAGCAGCCTCAGCGGTGGCGAGCAGTACTTC.

J is TRBJ2-3 and V is TRBV25-1; 8 bases agree with TRBD1. The CDR3 consists of 15 residues. In germline, CDR1 is MGHDK, CDR2 SYGVNS. After removal of 2 bases from V and 3 bases from J, the junction contained 4 bases not matched to a gene. This CDR3 is CASSERQGRTDTQYF. CDR3 bases: TGTGCCAGCAGTGAACGACAGGGGAGAACAGATACGCAGTATTTT.

J is TRBJ2-6 and V is TRBV18, with 9 bases identical to TRBD1. There are 18 residues in the CDR3. CDR1 KGHSH and CDR2 LQKENI come from the germline V gene. Losses at the gene ends were 0 bases for V and 1 base for J; bases not matched to a gene: 4. The CDR3 bases are TGTGCCAGCTCACCACCGGGGACAGGGTTATCTGGGGCCAACGTCCTGACTTTC. It translates to CASSPPGTGLSGANVLTF.

Details on this clone: Distinct nucleotide sequences in the sample also encode this CDR3. V gene TRBV7-8 combines with J gene TRBJ1-4; D is uncertain. CDR1 is SGHVS, CDR2 FQNEAQ, per germline. The CDR3 sequence is 16 residues long. V dropped 4 bases and J dropped 8 bases, with 20 bases sitting between them. CDR3 region: CASSSSRTFLREKLFF. CDR3 sequence (DNA): TGTGCCAGCAGCTCTTCCCGGACCTTTCTCCGGGAAAAACTGTTTTTT.

The chain links TRBV25-1 to TRBJ2-3; unclear D gene. The germline V gene has CDR1 MGHDK and CDR2 SYGVNS. V gave up 6 bases and J gave up 4 bases, with 8 bases separating them. This CDR3 region has 12 residues. Here the CDR3 reads CASRRQSDTQYF. The CDR3 DNA reads TGTGCCAGCAGGAGGCAATCAGATACGCAGTATTTT.

V and J are TRBV6-2 or TRBV6-3 and TRBJ2-3; D unclear. The CDR3 runs to 13 residues. Between the trimmed V and J ends, which lost 3 bases and 1 base, there was a span of 5 bases. Germline assignment: CDR1 MNHEY and CDR2 SVGEGT. For the CDR3, the DNA is TGTGCCAGCAGTTATCCAGGCACAGATACGCAGTATTTT. This encodes CASSYPGTDTQYF.

The chain is built from TRBV30 and TRBJ1-4; TRBD1 matches at 11 bases. There are 15 residues in the CDR3. V trimming: 3 bases; J trimming: 7 bases; junction bases outside the gene matches: 7. The germline V gene has CDR1 GTSNPN and CDR2 SVGIG (reference sequence). The CDR3 here is CAWSDGTGGSEKLFF. The CDR3 bases are TGTGCCTGGAGCGACGGGACAGGGGGTAGTGAAAAACTGTTTTTT. The whole variable domain, remainder taken from reference TRBV30 and TRBJ1-4, is SQTIHQWPATLVQPVGSPLSLECTVEGTSNPNLYWYRQAAGRGLQLLFYSVGIGQISSEVPQNLSASRPQDRQFILSSKKLLLSDSGFYLCAWSDGTGGSEKLFFGSGTQLSVL.

CDR3: CASSLLSIGRTDTQYF. DNA of the CDR3: TGCGCCAGCAGCCTCCTGAGTATCGGGCGCACAGATACGCAGTATTTT. The chain has TRBV4-3 and TRBJ2-3; D uncertain. Germline CDR1 and CDR2: LGHNA and YSLEER. Trimming shortened V by 4 bases and J by 1 base, and 15 bases separated the two germline ends. This CDR3 has 16 residues.

This chain joins TRBV13 and TRBJ1-3, with 8 bases aligning to TRBD1. The V and J ends lost 2 bases and 4 bases, in that order; junction bases with no gene match: 4. The CDR3 consists of 15 residues. Germline V gene data show CDR1 as PRHDT and CDR2 as FYEKMQ (reference sequence). The CDR3 region has the DNA TGTGCCAGCAGCTTACCTGGGACAGGAGGAAACACCATATATTTT. It specifies CASSLPGTGGNTIYF. The full variable domain, its missing parts supplied by reference TRBV13 and TRBJ1-3, is AAGVIQSPRHLIKEKRETATLKCYPIPRHDTVYWYQQGPGQDPQFLISFYEKMQSDKGSIPDRFSAQQFSDYHSELNMSSLELGDSALYFCASSLPGTGGNTIYFGEGSWLTVV.

The chain employs TRBV15 and TRBJ1-1, with TRBD1 matching over 7 bases. Germline assignment: CDR1 LNHNV and CDR2 YYDKDF (reference sequence). Germline trimming cut 0 bases from V and 3 bases from J; bases unmatched to any gene: 4. The CDR3 has 15 residues. The CDR3 bases are TGTGCCACCAGCAGAGACCGACAGGGCCACACTGAAGCTTTCTTT. It translates to CATSRDRQGHTEAFF. The full variable domain, with the rest looked up from reference TRBV15 and TRBJ1-1, is DAMVIQNPRYQVTQFGKPVTLSCSQTLNHNVMYWYQQKSSQAPKLLFHYYDKDFNNEADTPDNFQSRRPNTSFCFLDIRSPGLGDTAMYLCATSRDRQGHTEAFFGQGTRLTVV.

V and J are TRBV28 and TRBJ1-2; D uncertain. The CDR3 runs to 16 residues. V gave up 0 bases and J gave up 0 bases, with 11 bases separating them. Looked up from germline, CDR1 is MDHEN and CDR2 is SYDVKM. The DNA of the CDR3 is TGTGCCAGCAGTTTATGGAGGACGGGAGCTAACTATGGCTACACCTTC. Translated: CASSLWRTGANYGYTF.